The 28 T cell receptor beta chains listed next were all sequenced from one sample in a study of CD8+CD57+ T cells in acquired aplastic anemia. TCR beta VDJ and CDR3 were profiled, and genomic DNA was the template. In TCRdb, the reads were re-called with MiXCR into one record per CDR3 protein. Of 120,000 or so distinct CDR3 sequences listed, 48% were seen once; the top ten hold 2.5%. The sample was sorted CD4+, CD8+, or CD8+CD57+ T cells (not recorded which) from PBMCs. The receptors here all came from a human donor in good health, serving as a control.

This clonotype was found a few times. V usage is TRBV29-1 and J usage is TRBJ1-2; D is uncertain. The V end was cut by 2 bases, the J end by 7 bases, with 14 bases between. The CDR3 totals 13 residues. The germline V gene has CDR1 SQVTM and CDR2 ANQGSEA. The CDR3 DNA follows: TGCAGCGTTGAAAAGAGCCTAATGGGTGGCTACACCTTC. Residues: CSVEKSLMGGYTF.

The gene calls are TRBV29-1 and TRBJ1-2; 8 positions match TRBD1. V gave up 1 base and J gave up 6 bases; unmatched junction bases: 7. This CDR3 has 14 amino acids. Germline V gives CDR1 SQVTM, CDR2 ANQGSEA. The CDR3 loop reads CSVEGGETGDGYTF. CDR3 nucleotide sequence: TGCAGCGTTGAAGGCGGTGAGACAGGGGATGGCTACACCTTC.

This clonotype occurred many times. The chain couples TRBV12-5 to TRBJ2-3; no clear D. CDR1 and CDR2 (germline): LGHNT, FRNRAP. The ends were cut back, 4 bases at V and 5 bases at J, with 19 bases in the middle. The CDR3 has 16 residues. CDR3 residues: CASGSLNRSPRDTQYF. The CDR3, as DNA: TGTGCTAGTGGTTCACTTAACCGGTCCCCTCGAGATACGCAGTATTTT.

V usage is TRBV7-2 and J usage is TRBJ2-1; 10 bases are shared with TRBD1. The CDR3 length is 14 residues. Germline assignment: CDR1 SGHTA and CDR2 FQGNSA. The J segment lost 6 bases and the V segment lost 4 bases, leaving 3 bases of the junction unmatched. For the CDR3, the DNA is TGTGCCAGCAGCTGGACAGGGGGTAGCAATGAGCAGTTCTTC. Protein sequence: CASSWTGGSNEQFF. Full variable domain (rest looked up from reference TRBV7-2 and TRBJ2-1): GAGVSQSPSNKVTEKGKDVELRCDPISGHTALYWYRQSLGQGLEFLIYFQGNSAPDKSGLPSDRFSAERTGGSVSTLTIQRTQQEDSAVYLCASSWTGGSNEQFFGPGTRLTVL.

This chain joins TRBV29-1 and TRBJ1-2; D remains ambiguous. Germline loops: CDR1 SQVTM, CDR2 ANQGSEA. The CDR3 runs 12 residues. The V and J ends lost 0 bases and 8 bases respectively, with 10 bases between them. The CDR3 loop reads CSVEEGGWGYTF. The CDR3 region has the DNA TGCAGCGTTGAAGAGGGAGGATGGGGCTACACCTTC.

In DNA form, the CDR3 reads TGTGCCAGCAGCTTAAGCGCGATAGGGCTACTCCACTTT. Translation: CASSLSAIGLLHF. This chain uses TRBV7-6 with TRBJ1-6; D unresolved. The germline V gene has CDR1 SGHVS and CDR2 FNYEAQ. V shed 2 bases and J shed 16 bases, with 15 bases lying between them. The CDR3 extends over 13 amino acids.

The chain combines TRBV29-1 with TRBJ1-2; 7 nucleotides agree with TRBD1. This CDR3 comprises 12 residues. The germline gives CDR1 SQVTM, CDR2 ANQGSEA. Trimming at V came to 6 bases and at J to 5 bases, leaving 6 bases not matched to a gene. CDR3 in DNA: TGCAGCGTGACCGGGACAGTATATGGCTACACCTTC. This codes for CSVTGTVYGYTF.

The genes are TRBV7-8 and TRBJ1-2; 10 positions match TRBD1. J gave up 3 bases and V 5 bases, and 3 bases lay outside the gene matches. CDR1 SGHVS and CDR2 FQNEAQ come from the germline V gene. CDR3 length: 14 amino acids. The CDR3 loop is CASSPGTGDYGYTF. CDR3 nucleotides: TGTGCCAGCAGCCCCGGGACAGGGGACTATGGCTACACCTTC.

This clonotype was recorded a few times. The CDR3 here is CAPGRDRGTDTQYF. In DNA, the CDR3 is TGTGCCCCTGGGCGGGACAGGGGCACAGATACGCAGTATTTT. V gene TRBV10-3 combines with J gene TRBJ2-3; 9 nucleotides agree with TRBD1. Germline assignment: CDR1 ENHRY and CDR2 SYGVKD. V shed 11 bases and J 1 base; nucleotides not matched to a gene: 7. This CDR3 contains 14 residues.

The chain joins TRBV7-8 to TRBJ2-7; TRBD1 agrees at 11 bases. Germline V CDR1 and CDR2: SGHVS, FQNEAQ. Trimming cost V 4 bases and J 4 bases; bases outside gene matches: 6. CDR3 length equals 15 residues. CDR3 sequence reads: CASSSGTGGLYEQYF. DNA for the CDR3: TGTGCCAGCAGCTCCGGGACAGGGGGTTTATACGAGCAGTACTTC.

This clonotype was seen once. The CDR3 DNA reads as TGCAGTGCTAGTAGCAGGGGGAACACTGAAGCTTTCTTT. Residues: CSASSRGNTEAFF. The rearrangement uses TRBV20-1 and TRBJ1-1; possibly TRBD1 for D (6 bases). The CDR3 runs 13 residues. Germline V gives CDR1 DFQATT, CDR2 SNEGSKA (reference sequence). V shed 3 bases and J shed 1 base, with 9 bases lying between them.

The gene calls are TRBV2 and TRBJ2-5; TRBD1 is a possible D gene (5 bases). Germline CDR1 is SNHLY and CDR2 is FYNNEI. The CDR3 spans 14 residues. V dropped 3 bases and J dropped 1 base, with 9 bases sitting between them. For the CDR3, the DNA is TGTGCCAGCAGTGATGGGGCATTCCAAGAGACCCAGTACTTC. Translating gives CASSDGAFQETQYF. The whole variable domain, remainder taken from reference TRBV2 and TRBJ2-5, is EPEVTQTPSHQVTQMGQEVILRCVPISNHLYFYWYRQILGQKVEFLVSFYNNEISEKSEIFDDQFSVERPDGSNFTLKIRSTKLEDSAMYFCASSDGAFQETQYFGPGTRLLVL.

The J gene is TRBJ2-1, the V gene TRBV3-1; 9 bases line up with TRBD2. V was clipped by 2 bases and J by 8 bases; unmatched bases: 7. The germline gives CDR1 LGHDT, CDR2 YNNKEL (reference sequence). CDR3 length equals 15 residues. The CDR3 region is CASSQPGGGVYEQFF. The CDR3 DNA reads TGTGCCAGCAGCCAACCTGGCGGGGGGGTATATGAGCAGTTCTTC.

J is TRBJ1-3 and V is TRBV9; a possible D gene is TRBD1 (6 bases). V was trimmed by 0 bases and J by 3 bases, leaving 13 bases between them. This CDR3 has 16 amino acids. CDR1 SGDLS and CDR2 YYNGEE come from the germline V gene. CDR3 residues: CASSVAAGGGGNTIYF. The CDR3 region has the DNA TGTGCCAGCAGCGTAGCGGCGGGGGGCGGTGGAAACACCATATATTTT.

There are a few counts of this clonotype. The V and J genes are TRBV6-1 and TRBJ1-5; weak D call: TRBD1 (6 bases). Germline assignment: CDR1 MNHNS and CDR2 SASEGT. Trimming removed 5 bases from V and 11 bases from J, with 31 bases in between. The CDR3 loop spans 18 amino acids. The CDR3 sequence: CASSLTSLRSDPQGSQHF. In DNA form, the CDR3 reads TGTGCCAGCAGTCTCACATCCCTCCGGAGTGACCCCCAGGGGTCCCAGCATTTT.

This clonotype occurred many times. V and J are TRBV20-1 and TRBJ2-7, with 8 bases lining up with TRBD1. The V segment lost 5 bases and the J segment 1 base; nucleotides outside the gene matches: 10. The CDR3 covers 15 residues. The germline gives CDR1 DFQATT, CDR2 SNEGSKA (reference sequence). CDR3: CSAPSSGTGSYEQYF. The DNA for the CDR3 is TGCAGTGCTCCCTCCTCCGGGACAGGATCCTACGAGCAGTACTTC.

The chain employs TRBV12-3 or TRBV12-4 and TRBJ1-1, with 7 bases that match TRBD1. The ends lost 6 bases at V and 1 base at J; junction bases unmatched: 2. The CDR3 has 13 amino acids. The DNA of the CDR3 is TGTGCCAGCAGGACAGGGAAGAACACTGAAGCTTTCTTT. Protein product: CASRTGKNTEAFF.

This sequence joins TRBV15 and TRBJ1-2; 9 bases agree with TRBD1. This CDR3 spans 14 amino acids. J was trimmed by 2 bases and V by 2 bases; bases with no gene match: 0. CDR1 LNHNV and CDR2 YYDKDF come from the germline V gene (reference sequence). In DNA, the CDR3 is TGTGCCACCAGCAGAACAGGGGGCAACTATGGCTACACCTTC. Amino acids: CATSRTGGNYGYTF.

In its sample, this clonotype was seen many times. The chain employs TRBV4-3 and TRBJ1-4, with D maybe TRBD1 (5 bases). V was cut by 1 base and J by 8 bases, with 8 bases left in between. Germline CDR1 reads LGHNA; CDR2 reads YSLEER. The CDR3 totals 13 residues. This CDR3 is CASSQGGLEKLFF. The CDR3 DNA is TGCGCCAGCAGCCAAGGGGGGTTAGAAAAACTGTTTTTT.

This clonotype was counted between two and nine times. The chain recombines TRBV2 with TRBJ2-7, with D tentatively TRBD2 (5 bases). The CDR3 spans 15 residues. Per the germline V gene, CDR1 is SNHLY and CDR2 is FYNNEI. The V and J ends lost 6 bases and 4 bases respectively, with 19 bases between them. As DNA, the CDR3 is TGTGCCAGCAGAGCCGAAGCGGCCCCTCCGTACGAGCAGTACTTC. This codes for CASRAEAAPPYEQYF.

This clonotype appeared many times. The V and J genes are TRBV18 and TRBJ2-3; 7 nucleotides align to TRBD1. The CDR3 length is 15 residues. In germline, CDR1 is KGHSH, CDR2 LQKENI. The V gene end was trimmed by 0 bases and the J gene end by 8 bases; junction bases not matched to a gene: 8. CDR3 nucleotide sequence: TGTGCCAGCTCACCACCGACAGGGCCCGATGCTACGCAGTATTTT. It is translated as CASSPPTGPDATQYF.

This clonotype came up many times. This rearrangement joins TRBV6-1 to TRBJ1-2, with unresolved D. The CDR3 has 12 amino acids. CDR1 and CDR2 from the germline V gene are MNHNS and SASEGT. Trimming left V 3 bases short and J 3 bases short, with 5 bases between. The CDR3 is CASSDSDYGYTF. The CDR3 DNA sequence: TGTGCCAGCAGTGATAGTGACTATGGCTACACCTTC.

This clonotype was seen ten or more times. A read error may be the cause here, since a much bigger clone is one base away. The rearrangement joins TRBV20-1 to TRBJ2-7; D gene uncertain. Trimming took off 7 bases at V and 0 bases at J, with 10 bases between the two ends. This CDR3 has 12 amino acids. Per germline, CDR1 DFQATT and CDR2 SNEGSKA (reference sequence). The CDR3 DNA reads TGCAGTGGACCAGTAAGCTCCTACGAGCAGTACTTC. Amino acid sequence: CSGPVSSYEQYF.

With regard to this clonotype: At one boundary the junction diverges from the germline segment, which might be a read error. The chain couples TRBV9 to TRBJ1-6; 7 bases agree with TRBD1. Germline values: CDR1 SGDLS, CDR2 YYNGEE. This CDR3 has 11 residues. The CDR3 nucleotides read TGTGCCAGCAGCGTACTGAGGGGGCGCTGGTTT. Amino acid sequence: CASSVLRGRWF.

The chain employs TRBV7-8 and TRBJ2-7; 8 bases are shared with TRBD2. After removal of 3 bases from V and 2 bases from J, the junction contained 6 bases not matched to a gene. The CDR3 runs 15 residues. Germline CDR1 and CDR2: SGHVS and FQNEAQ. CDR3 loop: CASSFGLAGPYEQYF. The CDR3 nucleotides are TGTGCCAGCAGCTTCGGTCTAGCGGGCCCCTACGAGCAGTACTTC. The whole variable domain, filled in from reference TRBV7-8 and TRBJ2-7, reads GAGVSQSPRYKVAKRGQDVALRCDPISGHVSLFWYQQALGQGPEFLTYFQNEAQLDKSGLPSDRFFAERPEGSVSTLKIQRTQQEDSAVYLCASSFGLAGPYEQYFGPGTRLTVT.

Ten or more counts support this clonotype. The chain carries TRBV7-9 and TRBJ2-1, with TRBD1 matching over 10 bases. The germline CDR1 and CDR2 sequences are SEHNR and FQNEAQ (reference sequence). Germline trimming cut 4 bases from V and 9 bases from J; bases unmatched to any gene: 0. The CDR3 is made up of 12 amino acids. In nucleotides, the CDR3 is TGTGCCAGCAGCTGGGACAGGGGTGAGCAGTTCTTC. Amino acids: CASSWDRGEQFF.

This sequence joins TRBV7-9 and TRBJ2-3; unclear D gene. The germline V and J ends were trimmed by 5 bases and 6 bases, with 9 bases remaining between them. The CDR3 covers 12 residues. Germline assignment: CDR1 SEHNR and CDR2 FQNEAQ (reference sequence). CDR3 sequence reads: CASSLLFDTQYF. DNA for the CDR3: TGTGCCAGCAGCCTCCTATTTGATACGCAGTATTTT.

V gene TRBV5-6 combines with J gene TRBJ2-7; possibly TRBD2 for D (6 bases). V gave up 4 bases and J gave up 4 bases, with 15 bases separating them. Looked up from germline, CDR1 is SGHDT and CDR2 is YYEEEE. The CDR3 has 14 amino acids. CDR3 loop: CASSPAGRLYEQYV. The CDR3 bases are TGTGCCAGCAGCCCGGCGGGGCGGCTTTACGAGCAGTACGTC.